The next 32 T cell receptor beta chains were all read from a single sample in a study of regulatory T cells in long-lasting Graves disease (dated by TCRdb to 2020 to 2022). Library method: multiplex PCR. The data were produced on an Illumina HiSeq 4000. iRepertoire HTBI primers and Arm-PCR amplification of CDR3 regions were used to construct TCR beta libraries. TCRdb trimmed public reads at Q25 via fastp, called clones via MiXCR and kept in-frame beta chains. Each CDR3 protein gets just one entry, which takes the most common genes and DNA from the rows behind it. Counted in this sample were 420,000 or so distinct CDR3 sequences; 20% to 25% of them appeared once. The ten most abundant clones make up 26% of the sample. The sample's time point label is to be understood as: persistent/refractory GD, antithyroid drugs over 5 years with positive TRAb. For both TCR sequencing and RNA sequencing, RNA was extracted from PBMCs in TRIzol.

The input for sequencing was peripheral blood mononuclear cells (PBMCs), taken when the disease was refractory, from a patient treated with antithyroid drugs. These receptors all stem from a female donor with Graves disease.

The chain joins TRBV7-9 to TRBJ2-7; D may correspond to TRBD1 or TRBD2 (5 bases each). Germline CDR1 SEHNR, CDR2 FQNEAQ (reference sequence). CDR3 length equals 16 residues. Trimming took off 1 base at V and 0 bases at J, with 13 bases between the two ends. The CDR3 spells CASSLEGMAGSYEQYF. The CDR3 DNA reads as TGTGCCAGCAGCTTAGAGGGGATGGCGGGCTCCTACGAGCAGTACTTC.

The V and J genes are TRBV5-1 and TRBJ2-2, with 7 nucleotides matching TRBD1. The germline V gene has CDR1 SGHRS and CDR2 YFSETQ. This CDR3 spans 16 amino acids. V shed 0 bases and J 6 bases; nucleotides not matched to a gene: 8. The CDR3 protein is CASSLGGEDRAGELFF. The CDR3 nucleotides are TGCGCCAGCAGCTTGGGAGGGGAAGACAGGGCCGGGGAGCTGTTTTTT.

The table lists this clonotype with a few counts. The chain has TRBV20-1 and TRBJ1-4; 8 nucleotides line up with TRBD1. CDR1 and CDR2 (germline): DFQATT, SNEGSKA (reference sequence). V dropped 6 bases and J dropped 4; count of bases not matched to a gene: 7. This CDR3 is 14 amino acids long. The CDR3 nucleotides are TGCAGTGCGAGTACAGGGGGTCTTAATGAAAAACTGTTTTTT. It encodes CSASTGGLNEKLFF.

The rearrangement uses TRBV5-8 and TRBJ1-1, with no clear D. The length of the CDR3 is 13 residues. The germline V gene encodes CDR1 SGHTS and CDR2 YDEGEE. The V end was cut by 0 bases, the J end by 3 bases, with 6 bases between. Here the CDR3 reads CASSLERHTEAFF. CDR3 DNA sequence: TGTGCCAGCAGCTTGGAACGGCACACTGAAGCTTTCTTT.

This clonotype was counted between two and nine times. This chain links TRBV7-2 with TRBJ1-2; TRBD1 aligns across 11 bases. In germline, CDR1 is SGHTA, CDR2 FQGNSA. The CDR3 is 15 residues long. V was clipped by 5 bases and J by 5 bases; unmatched bases: 7. The CDR3 region is CASSPGTGGRYGYTF. CDR3 nucleotides: TGTGCCAGCAGCCCTGGGACAGGGGGTCGGTATGGCTACACCTTC.

This clonotype was seen a few times. The V call is TRBV11-2, the J call TRBJ1-1; 7 bases fit TRBD1. This CDR3 contains 15 residues. The germline gives CDR1 SGHAT, CDR2 FQNNGV. V shed 1 base, J shed 4 bases, and the junction held 6 bases outside the gene matches. This CDR3 reads CASSLVAGGGTEAFF. The CDR3 DNA follows: TGTGCCAGCAGCTTAGTCGCAGGGGGAGGCACTGAAGCTTTCTTT.

There are many counts of this clonotype. The V and J genes are TRBV12-3 or TRBV12-4 and TRBJ2-6; TRBD1 matches at 8 bases. The length of the CDR3 is 18 residues. The trim removed 5 bases at V and 0 bases at J, leaving 9 bases unmatched. The DNA for the CDR3 is TGTGCCAGCAGTGACCGGGACAGGTTTGACTCTGGGGCCAACGTCCTGACTTTC. This sequence encodes CASSDRDRFDSGANVLTF.

This clonotype showed up many times. This chain links TRBV2 with TRBJ2-4, with D perhaps matching TRBD1 (5 bases). Trimming shortened V by 2 bases and J by 0 bases, and 11 bases separated the two germline ends. Germline-derived CDR1 and CDR2 are SNHLY and FYNNEI. This CDR3 region has 16 residues. The CDR3 region has the DNA TGTGCCAGCAGTGAAACAGGCGGTATAGCCAAAAACATTCAGTACTTC. It specifies CASSETGGIAKNIQYF.

This clonotype was observed a few times. This chain uses TRBV7-3 with TRBJ2-5; TRBD1 matches 7 bases. Germline-derived CDR1 and CDR2 are SGHTA and FQGTGA. This CDR3 spans 15 amino acids. With 1 base clipped from V and 3 bases from J, the junction kept 5 bases outside the gene matches. CDR3 loop: CASSLRNTGEETQYF. CDR3 coding DNA: TGTGCCAGCAGCTTAAGAAACACAGGGGAAGAGACCCAGTACTTC.

This clonotype was seen repeatedly, ten times or more. The rearrangement joins TRBV28 to TRBJ1-1, with a tentative D call TRBD1 (6 bases). This CDR3 has 15 amino acids. Germline assignment: CDR1 MDHEN and CDR2 SYDVKM. Trimming cost V 6 bases and J 1 base, with 15 bases left between them. Here the CDR3 reads CASSTGTRKNTEAFF. CDR3 nucleotides: TGTGCCAGCAGCACCGGGACACGTAAGAACACTGAAGCTTTCTTT.

This clonotype was counted only a few times. V and J are TRBV4-1 and TRBJ1-1; a weak D match, TRBD1 (5 bases). The V and J ends lost 0 bases and 1 base respectively, with 15 bases between them. Germline V gene data show CDR1 as MGHRA and CDR2 as YSYEKL. The CDR3 is made up of 17 amino acids. This CDR3 reads CASSQDVRGAGNTEAFF. In DNA form, the CDR3 reads TGCGCCAGCAGCCAAGATGTGAGGGGCGCTGGGAACACTGAAGCTTTCTTT.

Comment on this clonotype: It may be a read error: a sequence one base away is much more abundant. The rearrangement links TRBV20-1 to TRBJ2-5; 8 nucleotides line up with TRBD2. Germline V gives CDR1 DFQATT, CDR2 SNEGSKA (reference sequence). J gave up 4 bases and V 8 bases, and 18 bases lay outside the gene matches. This CDR3 contains 16 residues. CDR3 sequence (DNA): TGCAGTACTCAGAACCCGAGCGGGAGTCTTTCAGAGACCCAGTACTTC. The encoded protein is CSTQNPSGSLSETQYF.

This clonotype was picked up many times. The chain is built from TRBV2 and TRBJ2-2; D is unresolved. Per the germline V gene, CDR1 is SNHLY and CDR2 is FYNNEI. This CDR3 is built from 12 residues. V lost 10 bases and J 3 bases, leaving 9 bases between the germline ends. Here the CDR3 reads CATRADTGELFF. The CDR3 region has the DNA TGTGCCACCCGAGCCGACACCGGGGAGCTGTTTTTT.

This clonotype was observed a handful of times. The chain links TRBV19 to TRBJ2-7; D possibly corresponds to TRBD2 (6 bases). Trimming pared 2 bases from V and 0 bases from J, leaving 11 bases between. This CDR3 has 15 residues. The V gene's germline CDR1 is LNHDA and CDR2 SQIVND (reference sequence). CDR3 residues: CASSISGGSSYEQYF. In nucleotides, the CDR3 is TGTGCCAGTAGTATATCTGGAGGGAGCTCCTACGAGCAGTACTTC.

This clonotype was detected only a few times. The V and J genes are TRBV5-1 and TRBJ2-7, with 10 nucleotides matching TRBD1. CDR3 length equals 14 residues. Germline-derived CDR1 and CDR2 are SGHRS and YFSETQ. Trimming cost V 6 bases and J 3 bases; bases outside gene matches: 6. CDR3 in amino acids: CASMTGQGIYEQYF. In DNA form, the CDR3 reads TGCGCCAGCATGACGGGACAGGGGATCTACGAGCAGTACTTC.

The chain couples TRBV24-1 to TRBJ2-5; the D gene is possibly TRBD1 (5 bases). The V end was cut by 4 bases, the J end by 5 bases, with 16 bases between. The CDR3 is made up of 15 amino acids. Germline CDR1 and CDR2: KGHDR and SFDVKD. The CDR3 sequence is CATSEPEGAGETQYF. Written as DNA, the CDR3 is TGTGCCACCAGTGAGCCCGAAGGGGCAGGGGAGACCCAGTACTTC.

V gene TRBV12-5 combines with J gene TRBJ2-2; maybe TRBD2 (6 bases). The ends were cut back, 4 bases at V and 4 bases at J, with 16 bases in the middle. The CDR3 contains 16 residues. In germline, CDR1 is LGHNT, CDR2 FRNRAP. The CDR3 DNA reads as TGTGCTAGTGGTTCCCCTTCCGGGACTTCCACCGGGGAGCTGTTTTTT. Its translation: CASGSPSGTSTGELFF.

The count of this clonotype is one. The genes are TRBV30 and TRBJ2-7; D is undetermined. Trimming pared 1 base from V and 1 base from J, leaving 2 bases between. The CDR3 runs to 11 residues. In germline, CDR1 is GTSNPN, CDR2 SVGIG (reference sequence). The CDR3 DNA sequence: TGTGCCTGGAGTGAGTCCTACGAGCAGTACTTC. Translated: CAWSESYEQYF. The full variable domain, completed using reference TRBV30 and TRBJ2-7, is SQTIHQWPATLVQPVGSPLSLECTVEGTSNPNLYWYRQAAGRGLQLLFYSVGIGQISSEVPQNLSASRPQDRQFILSSKKLLLSDSGFYLCAWSESYEQYFGPGTRLTVT.

This clonotype was counted at least ten times. The chain combines TRBV2 with TRBJ2-7, with a weak D call TRBD2 (6 bases). Germline CDR1 SNHLY, CDR2 FYNNEI. The length of the CDR3 is 13 residues. Trimming removed 4 bases from V and 3 bases from J, with 10 bases in between. The CDR3 nucleotides read TGTGCCAGCAGTGGGGATAGCGGCTACGAGCAGTACTTC. Its translation: CASSGDSGYEQYF.

The gene calls are TRBV29-1 and TRBJ1-4, with 8 nucleotides matching TRBD1. CDR1 and CDR2 from the germline V gene are SQVTM and ANQGSEA. Trimming took 4 bases from V and 4 from J; bases not matched to a gene: 2. The CDR3 runs 13 residues. CDR3 sequence (DNA): TGCAGCGTTGGGGACAGGTTTAATGAAAAACTGTTTTTT. It codes for CSVGDRFNEKLFF. The full variable domain, in which reference TRBV29-1 and TRBJ1-4 provide the parts outside the CDR3, is SAVISQKPSRDICQRGTSLTIQCQVDSQVTMMFWYRQQPGQSLTLIATANQGSEATYESGFVIDKFPISRPNLTFSTLTVSNMSPEDSSIYLCSVGDRFNEKLFFGSGTQLSVL.

The chain uses TRBV7-9 and TRBJ1-2, with D tentatively TRBD1 (6 bases). Germline-derived CDR1 and CDR2 are SEHNR and FQNEAQ (reference sequence). The CDR3 is 12 amino acids. Trimming took 5 bases from V and 7 from J, leaving 11 bases between them. In DNA, the CDR3 is TGTGCCAGCAGCCGCGGACAGCCTGGCTACACCTTC. This encodes CASSRGQPGYTF.

This clonotype was counted between two and nine times. The rearrangement joins TRBV5-1 to TRBJ2-5, with 9 bases lining up with TRBD1. The CDR3 runs 15 residues. Germline V gives CDR1 SGHRS, CDR2 YFSETQ. Trimming at V came to 5 bases and at J to 5 bases, leaving 10 bases not matched to a gene. CDR3 nucleotides: TGCGCCAGCAGATTTACCGGGACAGGGATTGAGACCCAGTACTTC. Translated: CASRFTGTGIETQYF.

There are a few counts of this clonotype. CDR3 sequence: CASSQAWANYGYTF. The CDR3 DNA reads as TGTGCCAGCAGCCAAGCTTGGGCTAACTATGGCTACACCTTC. The chain recombines TRBV14 with TRBJ1-2, with no clear D. The CDR3 runs to 14 residues. Germline lookup yields CDR1 SGHDN and CDR2 FVKESK. V lost 1 base and J 0 bases, leaving 6 bases between the germline ends.

In its sample, this clonotype was seen a few times. The chain links TRBV7-2 to TRBJ1-6; D is possibly TRBD1 (5 bases). The germline V gene encodes CDR1 SGHTA and CDR2 FQGNSA. This CDR3 region has 15 residues. Trimming pared 5 bases from V and 9 bases from J, leaving 17 bases between. This chain's CDR3 is CASSKPQGGTSPLHF. The DNA of the CDR3 is TGTGCCAGCAGCAAACCGCAGGGTGGGACTTCACCCCTCCACTTT. The full variable domain, in which reference TRBV7-2 and TRBJ1-6 provide the parts outside the CDR3, is GAGVSQSPSNKVTEKGKDVELRCDPISGHTALYWYRQSLGQGLEFLIYFQGNSAPDKSGLPSDRFSAERTGGSVSTLTIQRTQQEDSAVYLCASSKPQGGTSPLHFGNGTRLTVT.

This chain uses TRBV5-4 with TRBJ1-1; D might be TRBD1 (6 bases). Germline V gene sequence: CDR1 SGHNT, CDR2 YYREEE (reference sequence). V was clipped by 3 bases and J by 1 base, with 28 bases between them. The CDR3 loop spans 20 amino acids. The CDR3 reads CASSSRRQAWGIVWNTEAFF. The CDR3 DNA follows: TGTGCCAGCAGCTCGCGGAGACAGGCGTGGGGGATAGTTTGGAACACTGAAGCTTTCTTT.

The chain uses TRBV12-3 or TRBV12-4 and TRBJ2-3; 7 positions agree with TRBD2. This CDR3 spans 13 amino acids. The ends lost 5 bases at V and 9 bases at J; junction bases unmatched: 8. CDR3 sequence reads: CASSVVSGKTQYF. As DNA, the CDR3 is TGTGCCAGCAGTGTAGTAAGCGGGAAAACGCAGTATTTT.

J is TRBJ2-5 and V is TRBV6-1, with TRBD1 identical over 7 bases. Germline values: CDR1 MNHNS, CDR2 SASEGT. This CDR3 has 15 amino acids. V lost 6 bases and J lost 4; bases outside the gene matches: 11. CDR3 protein: CASSVLGQNGETQYF. CDR3 nucleotides: TGTGCCAGCAGCGTATTGGGACAGAACGGAGAGACCCAGTACTTC.

This clonotype was seen only a few times. The rearrangement joins TRBV30 to TRBJ1-1; TRBD1 might be the D (5 bases). Trimming stripped 4 bases from V and 6 bases from J, with 15 bases between. This CDR3 is 13 amino acids long. CDR1 and CDR2 (germline): GTSNPN, SVGIG (reference sequence). CDR3 sequence reads: CAWKHRGRSEAFF. The CDR3 coding sequence is TGTGCCTGGAAACATAGGGGCAGGTCTGAAGCTTTCTTT.

The rearrangement joins TRBV12-5 to TRBJ2-5; possible D gene TRBD1, 5 bases. The V end was cut by 5 bases, the J end by 4 bases, with 11 bases between. This CDR3 contains 13 residues. Germline V gene sequence: CDR1 LGHNT, CDR2 FRNRAP. Here the CDR3 DNA reads TGTGCTAGTGGTCTAGGGGTAGGAGAGACCCAGTACTTC. This translates into CASGLGVGETQYF.

The J gene is TRBJ1-3, the V gene TRBV20-1; TRBD1 is a possible D gene (5 bases). CDR1 is DFQATT and CDR2 is SNEGSKA in the germline V gene (reference sequence). Trimming stripped 0 bases from V and 0 bases from J, with 9 bases between. The CDR3 sequence is 15 residues long. CDR3 amino acids: CSARDLRVSGNTIYF. Written as DNA, the CDR3 is TGCAGTGCTAGAGACCTCAGGGTCTCTGGAAACACCATATATTTT.

Regarding this clonotype: A junction end diverges from the germline sequence, so it may reflect a read error. The genes are TRBV7-8 and TRBJ1-5; D ambiguous. The length of the CDR3 is 14 residues. CDR1 and CDR2 (germline): SGHVS, FQNEAQ. The CDR3, as DNA: TGTACCAGCAGCCCTTCAAACCCGGCTCAGCCCCAGCATTTT. Translated: CTSSPSNPAQPQHF.

This clonotype appeared many times. CDR3 sequence: CASTPGLTNTGYTF. DNA of the CDR3: TGTGCCAGCACCCCCGGACTCACTAACACTGGCTACACCTTC. This chain joins TRBV12-3 or TRBV12-4 and TRBJ1-2; no firm D call. The germline V and J ends were trimmed by 7 bases and 7 bases, with 19 bases remaining between them. CDR3 size: 14 residues.